The sequence of this T cell receptor beta chain was determined in a study of cytomegalovirus exposure and HLA in healthy donors. Study conclusions and caveats: TRBV6-2, TRBV6-3 and some other V segments were unresolvable in 87-base-pair reads. Most TCRs appeared rarely, but some public TCRs recurred in many donors.

The PCR used 60 Vbeta and 13 Jbeta primers. Assay: immunoSEQ multiplex PCR; the TCRdb copy retains only in-frame clones and omits some. The data hold about 62,000 clones, with less than 85% observed a single time. The CDR3 consists of 17 residues. Germline-derived CDR1 and CDR2 are MNHEY and SMNVEV (reference sequence). V was cut by 5 bases and J by 2 bases, with 19 bases left in between. Note on this clone: Its antigen is currently unknown.

This chain joins TRBV27 and TRBJ2-4; tentative D call: TRBD2 (6 bases). The clonotype comes from a woman between 25 and 40 years old in good health and CMV-seronegative. The sequenced sample consisted of PBMCs. The CDR3 sequence is CASSPNSGLGSKNIQYF. CDR3 coding DNA: TGTGCCAGCAGTCCAAACTCGGGACTGGGATCCAAAAACATTCAGTACTTC.